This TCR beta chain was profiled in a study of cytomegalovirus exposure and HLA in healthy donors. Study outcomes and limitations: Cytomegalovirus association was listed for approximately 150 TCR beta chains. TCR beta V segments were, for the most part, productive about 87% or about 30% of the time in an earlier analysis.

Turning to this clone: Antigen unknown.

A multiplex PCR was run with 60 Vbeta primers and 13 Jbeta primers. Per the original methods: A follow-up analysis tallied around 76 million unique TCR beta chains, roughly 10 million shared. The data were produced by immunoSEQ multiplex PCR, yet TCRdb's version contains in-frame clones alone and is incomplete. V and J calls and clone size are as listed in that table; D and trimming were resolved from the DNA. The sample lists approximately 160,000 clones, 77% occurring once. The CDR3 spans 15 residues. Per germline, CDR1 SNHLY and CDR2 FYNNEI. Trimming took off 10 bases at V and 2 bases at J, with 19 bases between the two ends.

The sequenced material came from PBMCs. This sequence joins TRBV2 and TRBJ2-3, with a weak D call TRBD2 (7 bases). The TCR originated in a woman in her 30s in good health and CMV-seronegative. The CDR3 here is CAKEREGGNTDTQYF. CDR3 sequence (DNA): TGTGCCAAGGAAAGAGAGGGGGGGAACACAGATACGCAGTATTTT. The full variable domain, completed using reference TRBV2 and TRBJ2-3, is EPEVTQTPSHQVTQMGQEVILRCVPISNHLYFYWYRQILGQKVEFLVSFYNNEISEKSEIFDDQFSVERPDGSNFTLKIRSTKLEDSAMYFCAKEREGGNTDTQYFGPGTRLTVL.